This T cell receptor beta chain appears in the sequencing data of a study of CD8+ T cells in alopecia areata. Germline lookup yields CDR1 MDHEN and CDR2 SYDVKM. The CDR3 contains 13 residues. Extraction of RNA preceded its reverse transcription into cDNA, which served as the sequencing template. TCRdb's table, derived via immunoSEQ multiplex PCR, lists solely in-frame clones and lacks some. The data show some 110,000 clones, with around 61% seen just once and about 3% held by the top ten. The source of this sequence is a human donor in good health. The sample was CD4+ T cells sorted from blood. The V gene is TRBV28, the J gene TRBJ2-3; D not resolved. The CDR3 region is CTTQASSTDTQYF. The CDR3 nucleotides read TGTACCACCCAGGCTTCTAGCACAGATACGCAGTATTTT. The variable domain in full, with the rest retrieved from reference TRBV28 and TRBJ2-3, is DVKVTQSSRYLVKRTGEKVFLECVQDMDHENMFWYRQDPGLGLRLIYFSYDVKMKEKGDIPEGYSVSREKKERFSLILESASTNQTSMYLCTTQASSTDTQYFGPGTRLTVL.